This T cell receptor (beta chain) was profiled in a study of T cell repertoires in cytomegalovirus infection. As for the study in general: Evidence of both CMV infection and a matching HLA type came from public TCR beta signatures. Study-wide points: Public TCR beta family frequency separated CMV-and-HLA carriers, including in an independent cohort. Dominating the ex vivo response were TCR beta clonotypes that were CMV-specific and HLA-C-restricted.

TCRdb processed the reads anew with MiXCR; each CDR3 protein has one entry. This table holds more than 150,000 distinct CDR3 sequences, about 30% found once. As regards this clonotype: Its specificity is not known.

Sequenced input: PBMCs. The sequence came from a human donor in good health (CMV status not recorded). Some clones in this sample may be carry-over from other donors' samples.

CDR3 nucleotides: TGTGCCAGCTCCCAGCGGGCGGCCAGCAATCAGCCCCAGCATTTT. Amino acids: CASSQRAASNQPQHF. The rearrangement links TRBV18 to TRBJ1-5; no firm D call. Per germline, CDR1 KGHSH and CDR2 LQKENI. CDR3 length: 15 amino acids. Trimming removed 6 bases from V and 1 base from J, with 13 bases in between.